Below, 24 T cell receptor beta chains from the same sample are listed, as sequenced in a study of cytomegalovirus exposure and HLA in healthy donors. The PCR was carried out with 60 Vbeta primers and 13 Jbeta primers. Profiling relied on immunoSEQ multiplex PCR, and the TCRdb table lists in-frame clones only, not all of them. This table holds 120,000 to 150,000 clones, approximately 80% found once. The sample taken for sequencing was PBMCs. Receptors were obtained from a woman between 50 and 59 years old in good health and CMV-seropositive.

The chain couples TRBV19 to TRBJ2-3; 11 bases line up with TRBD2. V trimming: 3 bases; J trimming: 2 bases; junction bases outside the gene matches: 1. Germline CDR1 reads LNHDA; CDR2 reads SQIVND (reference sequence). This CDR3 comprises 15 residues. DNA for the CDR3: TGTGCCAGTAGTATTAGCGGGGGGGACACAGATACGCAGTATTTT. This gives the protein CASSISGGDTDTQYF.

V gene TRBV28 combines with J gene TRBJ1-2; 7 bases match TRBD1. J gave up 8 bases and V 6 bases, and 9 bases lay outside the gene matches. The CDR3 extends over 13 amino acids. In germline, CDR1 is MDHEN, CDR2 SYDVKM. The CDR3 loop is CASSSRDSRGYTF. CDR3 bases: TGTGCCAGCAGCTCTAGGGACAGTCGGGGCTACACCTTC.

CDR3 protein: CASSRLASPTDTQYF. CDR3 sequence (DNA): TGCGCCAGCAGCCGGTTAGCGTCTCCCACAGATACGCAGTATTTT. The V call is TRBV4-3, the J call TRBJ2-3; a possible D gene is TRBD2 (5 bases). Looked up from germline, CDR1 is LGHNA and CDR2 is YSLEER. The length of the CDR3 is 15 residues. V lost 4 bases, J lost 2 bases, and 13 bases lay in between.

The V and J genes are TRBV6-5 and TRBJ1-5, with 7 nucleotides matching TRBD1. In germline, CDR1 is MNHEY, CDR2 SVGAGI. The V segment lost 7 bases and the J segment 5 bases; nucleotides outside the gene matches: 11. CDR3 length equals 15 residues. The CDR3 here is CASNPTGIADQPQHF. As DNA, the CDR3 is TGTGCCAGCAACCCGACAGGGATCGCTGATCAGCCCCAGCATTTT.

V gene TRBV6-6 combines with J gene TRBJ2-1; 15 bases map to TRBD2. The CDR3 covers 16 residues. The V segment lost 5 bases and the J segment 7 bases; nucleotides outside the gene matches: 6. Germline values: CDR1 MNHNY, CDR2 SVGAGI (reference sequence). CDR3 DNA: TGTGCCAGCAGTAAGCCCGGGACTAGCGGGGGGAATGAGCAGTTCTTC. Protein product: CASSKPGTSGGNEQFF.

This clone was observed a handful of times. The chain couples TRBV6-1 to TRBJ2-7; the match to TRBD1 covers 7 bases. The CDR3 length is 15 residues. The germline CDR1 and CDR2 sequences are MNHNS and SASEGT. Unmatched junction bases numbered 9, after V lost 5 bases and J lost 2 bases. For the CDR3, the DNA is TGTGCCAGCAGTCCATCCGGGACAGCCGCCTACGAGCAGTACTTC. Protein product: CASSPSGTAAYEQYF.

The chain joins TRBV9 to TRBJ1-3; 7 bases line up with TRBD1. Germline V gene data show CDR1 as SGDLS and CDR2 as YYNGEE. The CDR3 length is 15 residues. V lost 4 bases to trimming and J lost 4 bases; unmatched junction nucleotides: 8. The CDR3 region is CASSITGTAGNTIYF. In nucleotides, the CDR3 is TGTGCCAGCAGCATTACCGGGACAGCAGGAAACACCATATATTTT.

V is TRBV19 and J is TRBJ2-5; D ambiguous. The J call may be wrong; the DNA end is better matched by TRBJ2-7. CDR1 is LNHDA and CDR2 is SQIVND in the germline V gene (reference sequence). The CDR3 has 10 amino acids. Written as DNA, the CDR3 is TGTGCCAAACGGTGTAACGAGCAGTACTTC. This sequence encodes CAKRCNEQYF.

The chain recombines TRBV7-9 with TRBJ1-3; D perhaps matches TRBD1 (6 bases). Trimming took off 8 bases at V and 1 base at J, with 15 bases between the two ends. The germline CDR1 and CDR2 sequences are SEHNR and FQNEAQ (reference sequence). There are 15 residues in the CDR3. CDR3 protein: CASGDTRGSGNTIYF. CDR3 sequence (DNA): TGTGCCAGCGGAGACACGAGGGGGTCTGGAAACACCATATATTTT. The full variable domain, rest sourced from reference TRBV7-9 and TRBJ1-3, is DTGVSQNPRHKITKRGQNVTFRCDPISEHNRLYWYRQTLGQGPEFLTYFQNEAQLEKSRLLSDRFSAERPKGSFSTLEIQRTEQGDSAMYLCASGDTRGSGNTIYFGEGSWLTVV.

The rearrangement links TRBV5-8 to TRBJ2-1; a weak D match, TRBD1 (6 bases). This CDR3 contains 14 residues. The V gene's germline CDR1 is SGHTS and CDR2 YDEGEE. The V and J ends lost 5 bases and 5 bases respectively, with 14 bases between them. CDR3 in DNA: TGTGCCAGCAGTACCGGGACACCTAACAATGAGCAGTTCTTC. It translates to CASSTGTPNNEQFF. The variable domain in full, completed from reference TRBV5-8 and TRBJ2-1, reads EAGVTQSPTHLIKTRGQQATLRCSPISGHTSVYWYQQALGLGLQFLLWYDEGEERNRGNFPPRFSGRQFPNYSSELNVNALELEDSALYLCASSTGTPNNEQFFGPGTRLTVL.

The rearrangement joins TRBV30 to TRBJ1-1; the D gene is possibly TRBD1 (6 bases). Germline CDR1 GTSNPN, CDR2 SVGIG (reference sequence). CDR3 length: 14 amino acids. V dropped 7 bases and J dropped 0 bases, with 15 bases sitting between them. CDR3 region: CAYSGVALNTEAFF. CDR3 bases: TGTGCCTACTCAGGGGTCGCTTTGAACACTGAAGCTTTCTTT.

This CDR3 is CASTRTGADEKLFF. The CDR3 coding sequence is TGTGCCAGTACCCGAACAGGGGCGGATGAAAAACTGTTTTTT. The chain recombines TRBV19 with TRBJ1-4; TRBD1 matches 7 bases. After removal of 7 bases from V and 6 bases from J, the junction contained 8 bases not matched to a gene. From germline, CDR1 is LNHDA and CDR2 SQIVND (reference sequence). The CDR3 has 14 residues.

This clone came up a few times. CDR3 sequence: CASSLSGGAGNEQFF. The CDR3, as DNA: TGTGCCAGCAGCCTTAGCGGGGGGGCCGGGAATGAGCAGTTCTTC. J is TRBJ2-1 and V is TRBV11-2; TRBD2 aligns across 11 bases. Germline V gives CDR1 SGHAT, CDR2 FQNNGV. The junction had 7 bases not matched to a gene; V was cut back by 5 bases and J by 7 bases. This CDR3 is 15 amino acids long. The whole variable domain, remainder taken from reference TRBV11-2 and TRBJ2-1, is EAGVAQSPRYKIIEKRQSVAFWCNPISGHATLYWYQQILGQGPKLLIQFQNNGVVDDSQLPKDRFSAERLKGVDSTLKIQPAKLEDSAVYLCASSLSGGAGNEQFFGPGTRLTVL.

The chain's CDR3 is CASSQSGTGFYGYTF. CDR3 nucleotides: TGCGCCAGCAGTCAATCCGGGACAGGGTTTTACGGCTACACCTTC. This sequence joins TRBV23-1 and TRBJ1-2, with 9 bases matching TRBD1. TRBV23-1 is an ORF, and what it does is uncertain. CDR3 size: 15 residues. Germline trimming cut 0 bases from V and 8 bases from J; bases unmatched to any gene: 7.

The CDR3 spells CASSELTGGEETQYF. The CDR3, as DNA: TGTGCCAGCAGTGAACTGACGGGGGGGGAAGAGACCCAGTACTTC. The rearrangement links TRBV2 to TRBJ2-5; TRBD2 matches at 8 bases. This CDR3 has 15 amino acids. CDR1 is SNHLY and CDR2 is FYNNEI in the germline V gene. With 2 bases clipped from V and 3 bases from J, the junction kept 5 bases outside the gene matches.

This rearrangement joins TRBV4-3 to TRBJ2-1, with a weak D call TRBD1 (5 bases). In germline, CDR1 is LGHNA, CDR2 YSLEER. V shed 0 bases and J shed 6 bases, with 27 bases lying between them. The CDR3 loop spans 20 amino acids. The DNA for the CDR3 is TGCGCCAGCAGCCAAGATTGGGAAACCCTAGACAGACCCCAAACCAATGAGCAGTTCTTC. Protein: CASSQDWETLDRPQTNEQFF.

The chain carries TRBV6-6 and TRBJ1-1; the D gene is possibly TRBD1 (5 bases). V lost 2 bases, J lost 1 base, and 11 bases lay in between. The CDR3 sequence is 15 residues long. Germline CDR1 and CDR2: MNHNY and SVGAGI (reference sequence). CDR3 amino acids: CASSYGGVENTEAFF. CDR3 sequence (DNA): TGTGCCAGCAGTTACGGAGGGGTCGAGAACACTGAAGCTTTCTTT.

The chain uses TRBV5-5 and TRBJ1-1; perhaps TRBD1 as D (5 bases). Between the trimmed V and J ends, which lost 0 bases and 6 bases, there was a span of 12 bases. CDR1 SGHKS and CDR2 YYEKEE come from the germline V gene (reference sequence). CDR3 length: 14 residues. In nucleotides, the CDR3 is TGTGCCAGCAGCTTGGAGCCAGGGCGACCTGAAGCTTTCTTT. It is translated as CASSLEPGRPEAFF.

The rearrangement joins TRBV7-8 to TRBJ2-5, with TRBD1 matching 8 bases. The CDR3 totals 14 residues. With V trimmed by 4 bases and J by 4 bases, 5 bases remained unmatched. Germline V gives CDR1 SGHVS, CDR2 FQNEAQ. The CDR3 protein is CASSSTDRVETQYF. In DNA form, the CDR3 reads TGTGCCAGCAGCTCAACGGACAGGGTAGAGACCCAGTACTTC.

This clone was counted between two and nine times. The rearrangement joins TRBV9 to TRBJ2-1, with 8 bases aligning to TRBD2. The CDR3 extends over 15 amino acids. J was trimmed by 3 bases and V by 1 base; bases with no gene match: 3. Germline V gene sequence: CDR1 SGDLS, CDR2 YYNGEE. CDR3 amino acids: CASSVIGGGYNEQFF. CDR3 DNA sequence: TGTGCCAGCAGCGTAATCGGGGGGGGCTACAATGAGCAGTTCTTC.

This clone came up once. The CDR3, as DNA: TGTGCCAGCAGCTTAGCTAGTGTGACCCAGTACTTC. This translates into CASSLASVTQYF. V is TRBV11-3 and J is TRBJ2-5; D is unresolved. Germline V CDR1 and CDR2: SGHNT, YENEEA. The V end lost 1 base, the J end lost 7 bases, and 7 bases lay between the germline ends. This CDR3 has 12 residues.

In DNA form, the CDR3 reads TGTGCCAGTAGTAATACAGGGGGTCCCTACAATGAGCAGTTCTTC. Translated, it gives CASSNTGGPYNEQFF. The rearrangement uses TRBV19 and TRBJ2-1; TRBD1 agrees at 8 bases. The V segment lost 4 bases and the J segment 2 bases; nucleotides outside the gene matches: 4. This CDR3 spans 15 amino acids. Germline loops: CDR1 LNHDA, CDR2 SQIVND (reference sequence). The variable domain in full, completed from reference TRBV19 and TRBJ2-1, reads DGGITQSPKYLFRKEGQNVTLSCEQNLNHDAMYWYRQDPGQGLRLIYYSQIVNDFQKGDIAEGYSVSREKKESFPLTVTSAQKNPTAFYLCASSNTGGPYNEQFFGPGTRLTVL.

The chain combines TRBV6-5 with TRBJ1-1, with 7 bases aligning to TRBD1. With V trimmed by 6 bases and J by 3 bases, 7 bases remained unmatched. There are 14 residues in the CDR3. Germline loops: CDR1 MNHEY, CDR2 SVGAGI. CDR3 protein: CASRTTGDYTEAFF. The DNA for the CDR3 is TGTGCCAGCAGAACAACAGGGGATTACACTGAAGCTTTCTTT.

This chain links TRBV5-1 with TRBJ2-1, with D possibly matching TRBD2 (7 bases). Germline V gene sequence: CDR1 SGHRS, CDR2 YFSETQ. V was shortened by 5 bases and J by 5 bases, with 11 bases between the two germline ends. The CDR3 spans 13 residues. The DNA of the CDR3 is TGCGCCAGCAGAGGGGGGGCAGACAATGAGCAGTTCTTC. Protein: CASRGGADNEQFF.